This T cell receptor (beta chain) was identified during a study of a mutant IDH1 vaccine in newly diagnosed glioma. Clones were read by immunoSEQ multiplex PCR, and TCRdb kept only the in-frame ones, dropping some. The sample records around 99,000 clones, over 75% being singletons. The time point: baseline, week 1 (first vaccination visit). Treatment given: pre-vaccination baseline after standard-of-care therapy. CDR1 and CDR2 from the germline V gene are LNHDA and SQIVND (reference sequence). The V gene end was trimmed by 5 bases and the J gene end by 4 bases; junction bases not matched to a gene: 8. The CDR3 spans 15 residues.

The origin of this receptor is a middle-aged man with glioma. The chain combines TRBV19 with TRBJ1-2; TRBD1 agrees at 9 bases. The source was PBMCs, collected from a glioma patient treated with radiotherapy, temozolomide or both. CDR3 sequence reads: CASSSPGQGSYGYTF. CDR3 DNA: TGTGCCAGTAGTTCCCCGGGACAGGGCAGCTATGGCTACACCTTC.